This TCR beta chain was identified in a study of cytomegalovirus exposure and HLA in healthy donors. Trimming removed 1 base from V and 7 bases from J, with 8 bases in between. The CDR3 runs 13 residues. Germline V gene lookup returns CDR1 SGHVS and CDR2 FQNEAQ. In regard to this clone: Its antigen is unknown.

With 60 Vbeta and 13 Jbeta primers, the PCR was carried out. Generated by immunoSEQ multiplex PCR, the TCRdb table keeps only in-frame clones and is missing some. The table has 90,000 to 110,000 clones, roughly three quarters seen once. Study-wide results and caveats: For most TCR beta V segments, an earlier analysis put the productive rate at about 90% or about 30% of the time. Reports showed the classifier diagnosing cytomegalovirus status with high specificity and sensitivity.

This receptor was taken from a male donor in good health and CMV-seronegative. Sample: PBMCs. The J gene is TRBJ1-5, the V gene TRBV7-8; D unresolved. The CDR3 bases are TGTGCCAGCAGCTTAGGAGGGCGCCAGCCCCAGCATTTT. It specifies CASSLGGRQPQHF.